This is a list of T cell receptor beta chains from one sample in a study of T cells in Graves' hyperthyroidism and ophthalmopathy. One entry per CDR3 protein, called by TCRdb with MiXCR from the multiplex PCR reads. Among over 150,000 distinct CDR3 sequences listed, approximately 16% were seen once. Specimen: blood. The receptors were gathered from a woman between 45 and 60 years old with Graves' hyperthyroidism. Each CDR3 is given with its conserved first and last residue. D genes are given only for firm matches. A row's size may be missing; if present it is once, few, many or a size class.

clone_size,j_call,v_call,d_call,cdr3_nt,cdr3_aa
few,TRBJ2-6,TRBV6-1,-,TGTGCCAGCAAACGAGTCGGGGCCAACGTCCTGACTTTC,CASKRVGANVLTF
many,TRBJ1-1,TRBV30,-,TGTGCCTGGGGGTCTACGGCGAACACTGAAGCTTTCTTT,CAWGSTANTEAFF
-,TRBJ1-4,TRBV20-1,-,TGCAGTGCTACGTACGGGGAAAAACTGTTTTTT,CSATYGEKLFF
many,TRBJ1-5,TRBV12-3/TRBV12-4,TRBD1,TGTGCCAGCAGTCCCGGACAGGGGAAGAATCAGCCCCAGCATTTT,CASSPGQGKNQPQHF
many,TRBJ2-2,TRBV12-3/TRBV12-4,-,TGTGCCAGCAAAAACCCACGGACCGGGAACACCGGGGAGCTGTTTTTT,CASKNPRTGNTGELFF
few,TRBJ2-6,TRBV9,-,TGTGCCAGCAGCAAAGCGGACTCTGGGGCCAACGTCCTGACTTTC,CASSKADSGANVLTF
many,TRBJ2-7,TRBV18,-,TGTGCCAGCTCACGAGCACAGGGCCCTGCCTACGAGCAGTACTTC,CASSRAQGPAYEQYF
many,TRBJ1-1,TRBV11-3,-,TGTGCCAGCAGCCGCCCTCCAAACACTGAAGCTTTCTTT,CASSRPPNTEAFF
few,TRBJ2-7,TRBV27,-,TGTGCCAGCAGTTTAGGAAGGCAGGGCATCATCTACGAGCAGTACTTC,CASSLGRQGIIYEQYF
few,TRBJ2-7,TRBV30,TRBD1,TGTGCCTGGAGCCCCGGGACAGGCCTGGGCGAGCAGTACTTC,CAWSPGTGLGEQYF
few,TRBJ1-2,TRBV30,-,TGTGCCTGGGGCTCTAAGGGGCAGGCTCGCCTCTATGGCTACACCTTC,CAWGSKGQARLYGYTF
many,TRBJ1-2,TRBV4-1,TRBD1,TGCGCCAGCAGCCAGGGGACAGGACCCTACTATGGCTACACCTTC,CASSQGTGPYYGYTF
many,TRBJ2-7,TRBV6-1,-,TGTGCCAGCAGTGAAAGGGACAACTACGAGCAGTACTTC,CASSERDNYEQYF
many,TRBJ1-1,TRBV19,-,TGTGCCAGTAGTATGGAGGGAAGGGGTGAAGCTTTCTTT,CASSMEGRGEAFF
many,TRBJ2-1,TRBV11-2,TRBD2,TGTGCCAGCAGCTCCGTTAGCGGGAGCTCCTACAATGAGCAGTTCTTC,CASSSVSGSSYNEQFF
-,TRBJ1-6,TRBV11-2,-,TGTGCCAGCAGCTTACGGTTCGGAGTCCATAATTCACCCCTCCACTTT,CASSLRFGVHNSPLHF
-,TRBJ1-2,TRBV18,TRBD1,TGTGCCAGCTCACCACAGACAGGGACTAACTATGGCTACACCTTC,CASSPQTGTNYGYTF
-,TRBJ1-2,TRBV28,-,TGTGCCAGCAGTTTTTTTACCTATCGGGGTGGCTACACCTTC,CASSFFTYRGGYTF